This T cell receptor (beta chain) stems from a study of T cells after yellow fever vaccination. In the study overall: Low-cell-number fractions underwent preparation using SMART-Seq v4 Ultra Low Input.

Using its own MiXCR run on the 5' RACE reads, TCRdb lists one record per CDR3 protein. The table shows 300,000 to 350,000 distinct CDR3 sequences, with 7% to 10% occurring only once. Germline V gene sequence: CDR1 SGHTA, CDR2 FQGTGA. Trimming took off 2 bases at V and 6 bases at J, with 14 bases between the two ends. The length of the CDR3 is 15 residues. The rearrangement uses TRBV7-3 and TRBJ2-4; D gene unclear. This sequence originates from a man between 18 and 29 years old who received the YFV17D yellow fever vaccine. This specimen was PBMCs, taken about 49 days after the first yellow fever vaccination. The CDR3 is CASSLGPSDLNIQYF. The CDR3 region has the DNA TGTGCCAGCAGCTTAGGTCCATCCGACTTAAACATTCAGTACTTC.